This T cell receptor (beta chain) was observed in a study of T cell repertoires in cytomegalovirus infection. At the level of the study: Both recently identified HLA-C-restricted and well-studied HLA-B-restricted CMV epitopes were used in the study. Public TCR beta signatures indicated both CMV infection and matching HLA type. Study results and caveats: The ex vivo response was dominated by HLA-C-restricted CMV-specific TCR beta clonotypes. Individuals carrying CMV plus the relevant HLA were identified by cumulative frequency of public TCR beta families.

On this clonotype itself: The antigen is not known.

A single record per CDR3 protein comes from TCRdb applying MiXCR to the reads. Among about 470,000 distinct CDR3 sequences listed, under 45% were seen once. The germline V gene encodes CDR1 SGHTA and CDR2 FQGNSA. Trimming took 5 bases from V and 1 from J; bases not matched to a gene: 4. This CDR3 comprises 14 residues. V usage is TRBV7-2 and J usage is TRBJ2-5; TRBD1 agrees at 7 bases. The sequencing here drew on cultured PBMCs, taken from culture after CMV antigen stimulation. The sequence derives from a human donor in good health (CMV status not recorded). Some clones in this sample may be carry-over from other donors' samples. The CDR3 sequence is CASSGRDSQETQYF. In DNA form, the CDR3 reads TGTGCCAGCAGCGGCAGGGACAGCCAAGAGACCCAGTACTTC.